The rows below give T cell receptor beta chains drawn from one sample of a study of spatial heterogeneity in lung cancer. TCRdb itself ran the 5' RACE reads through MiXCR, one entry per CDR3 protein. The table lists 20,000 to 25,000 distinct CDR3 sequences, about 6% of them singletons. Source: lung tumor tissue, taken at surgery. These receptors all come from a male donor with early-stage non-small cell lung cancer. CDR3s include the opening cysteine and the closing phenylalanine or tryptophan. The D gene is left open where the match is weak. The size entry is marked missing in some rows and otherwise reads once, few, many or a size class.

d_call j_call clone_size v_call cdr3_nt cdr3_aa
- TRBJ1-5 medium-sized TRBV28 TGTGCCAGCAGTACAGTAGGGGTTGGACAGCCCCAGCATTTT CASSTVGVGQPQHF
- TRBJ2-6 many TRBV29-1 TGCAGCGTCCCACAGGGATATAGCTCTGGGGCCAACGTCCTGACTTTC CSVPQGYSSGANVLTF
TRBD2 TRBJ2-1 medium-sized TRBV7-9 TGTGCCAGCAGCTTAGTCCTAGCGGGGGCGAATGAGCAGTTCTTC CASSLVLAGANEQFF
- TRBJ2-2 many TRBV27 TGTGCCAGCAGTTTTTTCGGGAGAGGTAGCGGGGAGCTGTTTTTT CASSFFGRGSGELFF
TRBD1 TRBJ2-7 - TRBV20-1 TGCAGTGCGAAGACAGGGAATTCCTACGAGCAGTACTTC CSAKTGNSYEQYF
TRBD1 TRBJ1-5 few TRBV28 TGTGCCAGCAGTCCATCGGACAGGGGGAATCAGCCCCAGCATTTT CASSPSDRGNQPQHF
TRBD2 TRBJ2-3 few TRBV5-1 TGCGCCAGCAGCTTCTCTAGCGGGGGCGGGTCAGATACGCAGTATTTT CASSFSSGGGSDTQYF
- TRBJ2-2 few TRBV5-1 TGCGCCAGCAGCTCGGGACAAAGGACGAACACCGGGGAGCTGTTTTTT CASSSGQRTNTGELFF
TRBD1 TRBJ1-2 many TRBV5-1 TGCGCCAGCAGCTTGAGGGACAGGGGCGCCTATGGCTACACCTTC CASSLRDRGAYGYTF
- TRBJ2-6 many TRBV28 TGTGCCAGCAGTATACACAGCTCTGGGGCCAACGTCCTGACTTTC CASSIHSSGANVLTF
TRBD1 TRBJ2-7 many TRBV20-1 TGCAGTGCTAGAGATCTTTCCGGAACAGGGGAAGACTCCTACGAGCAGTACTTC CSARDLSGTGEDSYEQYF
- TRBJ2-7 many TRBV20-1 TGCAGTGCTTTGAGTTTGACAGGACCCTACGAGCAGTACTTC CSALSLTGPYEQYF
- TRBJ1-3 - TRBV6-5 TGTGCCAGCAGTTACCGGCCGGGGTACGGTTCTGGAAACACCATATATTTT CASSYRPGYGSGNTIYF
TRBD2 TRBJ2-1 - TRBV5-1 TGCGCCAGCAGCTTGGGGTGGCTCGGGAGGCCCCCCTACAATGAGCAGTTCTTC CASSLGWLGRPPYNEQFF
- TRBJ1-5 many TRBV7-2 TGTGCCAGCAGCCGTGCAGGGAGTCATAGCAATCAGCCCCAGCATTTT CASSRAGSHSNQPQHF
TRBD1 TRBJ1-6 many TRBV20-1 TGCTGCCCCGGGGGCAGGGGGTCGCCGGATTCACCCCTCCACTTT CCPGGRGSPDSPLHF
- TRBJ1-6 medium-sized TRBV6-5 TGTGCCAGCGGCCCCTATAATTCACCCCTCCACTTT CASGPYNSPLHF
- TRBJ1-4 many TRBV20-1 TGCAGTGCTAACGCCTTCCCCTTGGGACTGTTTTTT CSANAFPLGLFF
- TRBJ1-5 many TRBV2 TGTGCCAGCAAGGTAGGGGGATATAGCAATCAGCCCCAGCATTTT CASKVGGYSNQPQHF
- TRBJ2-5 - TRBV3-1 TGTGCCAGCAGCCCTGGGGCCGCGAGGACCCAGTACTTC CASSPGAARTQYF
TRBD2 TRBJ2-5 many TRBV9 TGTGCCAGCAGCGTGGGAGGGCAAGAGACCCAGTACTTC CASSVGGQETQYF
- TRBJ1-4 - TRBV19 TGTGCCAGTAGTATATCCCGCCTTGCCGAAAAACTGTTTTTT CASSISRLAEKLFF
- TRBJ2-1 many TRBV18 TGTGCCAGCTCACCACGAACAGGCGCCTACAATGAGCAGTTCTTC CASSPRTGAYNEQFF
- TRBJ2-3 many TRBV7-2 TGTGCCAGCAGCTTAGGGCCGACAGCTAATACGCAGTATTTT CASSLGPTANTQYF